The text below deals with one T cell receptor beta chain. This clone was picked up one time. The antigen this receptor binds is unknown. Per-base qualities were not stored, and no clone one base away is much larger. This entry is derived from a study of blood T cell repertoires in COVID-19 (dated by TCRdb to 2018 to 2021). Background for the entire study: The collaborator samples originated in the United States, Italy and Spain and spanned the acute and convalescent phases of COVID-19. The prospective study material was composed of cDNA or gDNA derived from T cells, B-cell-depleted T cells, or PBMCs. Deeply sampled blood TCRbeta repertoires from subjects exposed to, actively infected with, or recovered from COVID-19 were included in the dataset. The repertoires were released in a freely available public database meant as a resource for research on the immune response to SARS-CoV-2. The samples were drawn from two sources: the first 160 participants of the ongoing ImmuneRACE study, and over 1,000 subjects contributed by 6 global collaborators. A de-identified subject ID, COVID-19 status, age in years and sex were almost always included in the sample metadata. Where available, HLA class I and class II types were taken from metadata supplied by the sample provider and were not determined by assay-based typing.

Taken from the germline V gene, the CDR1 and CDR2 loops are SNHLY and FYNNEI. Including the terminal cysteine and phenylalanine, the CDR3 comprises 13 residues. The DNA shown is the 39-base CDR3, in frame from base 1. The junction shows trimming of 3 bases on V and 6 bases on J, plus 9 bases between the germline ends. TCRbeta CDR3 regions were amplified from genomic DNA by means of the immunoSEQ Assay, a bias-controlled multiplex PCR. The paper's processing steps were these. Nucleated cell counts per sample were estimated from amplification of reference gene primers within the assay. Sequence reads were collapsed and filtered to measure the absolute abundance of every unique TCRbeta CDR3 rearrangement. Productive Simpson clonality was computed per sample as the square root of Simpson's diversity index over productive rearrangements. The table comes from immuneACCESS by way of TCRdb, which keeps in-frame sequences with V and J called. Part of the clones is missing from these tables; in studies checked, under half for an unresolved V gene and the rest for unknown reasons. The V and J calls and clone size are taken from that table; D and trimming were inferred from the DNA. Here the sample has a few hundred thousand clones; around 87% occur a single time. The ten most abundant clones make up approximately 2.3% of the sample.

Whole blood was collected in K2EDTA tubes by collaborating institutions according to the institutions' own protocols. For TCRbeta analysis, collaborator samples were shipped as frozen whole blood, as isolated PBMCs, or as DNA extracted from either sample type. The investigation overall reported the following: Clinical and demographic metadata were provided uncurated, with the amount varying by source and participant.

The sample was peripheral blood. The V and J genes are TRBV2 and TRBJ1-5, with the identity of the D gene unclear. The clonotype originates from a woman aged 45-59 years with acute or convalescent COVID-19. The CDR3 region has the sequence CASSDQRLQPQHF. In nucleotides, the sequence is TGTGCCAGCAGTGATCAGCGGCTTCAGCCCCAGCATTTT.